The clone carrying this TCR beta chain appeared a few times. Its antigen is still unknown. TCRdb independently ran MiXCR on the 5' RACE reads; one entry per CDR3 protein. The profile shows fewer than 500,000 distinct CDR3 sequences, approximately 20% of them singletons. This entry belongs to a study of CD8 T cells in ankylosing spondylitis. Findings and limits, study-wide: Blood of patients with ankylosing spondylitis appeared to be characterized by a TCR beta motif of several highly homologous variants.

Source material: blood, either unsorted or a sorted T cell fraction (not recorded which). The source is a male donor with ankylosing spondylitis.

CDR3 sequence: CASSVEQGWYTQYF. The CDR3 DNA reads TGTGCCAGCAGCGTGGAACAGGGGTGGTATACGCAGTATTTT. The chain combines TRBV9 with TRBJ2-3; the match to TRBD1 covers 7 bases. Unmatched junction bases numbered 7, after V lost 2 bases and J lost 7 bases. This CDR3 spans 14 amino acids. Germline V lookup: CDR1 SGDLS, CDR2 YYNGEE.